The 2 T cell receptor beta chains in this list originate from one sample, sequenced in a study of OX40 agonist ivuxolimab in advanced cancers. Generated by immunoSEQ multiplex PCR, the TCRdb table keeps only in-frame clones and is missing some. This table has around 46,000 clones, 89% appearing once. The sequences come from CD4+ or CD8+ T cells sorted from blood, collected in a trial of the OX40 agonist ivuxolimab. The receptors were sampled from an adult with an advanced solid tumor such as melanoma, head and neck, liver or kidney cancer.

This sequence joins TRBV10-3 and TRBJ2-7; TRBD1 matches at 7 bases. Germline CDR1 ENHRY, CDR2 SYGVKD. J gave up 3 bases and V 3 bases, and 8 bases lay outside the gene matches. The length of the CDR3 is 15 residues. The CDR3 nucleotides are TGTGCCATCAGTGACATGGGGGACAGAGGCTACGAGCAGTACTTC. Translating it yields CAISDMGDRGYEQYF.

This clone came up a few times. The rearrangement links TRBV7-9 to TRBJ1-2; D is undetermined. Looked up from germline, CDR1 is SEHNR and CDR2 is FQNEAQ (reference sequence). V was shortened by 8 bases and J by 6 bases, with 13 bases between the two germline ends. The CDR3 loop spans 12 amino acids. CDR3 residues: CASGPGSNGYTF. For the CDR3, the DNA is TGTGCCAGCGGTCCCGGTAGTAATGGCTACACCTTC.